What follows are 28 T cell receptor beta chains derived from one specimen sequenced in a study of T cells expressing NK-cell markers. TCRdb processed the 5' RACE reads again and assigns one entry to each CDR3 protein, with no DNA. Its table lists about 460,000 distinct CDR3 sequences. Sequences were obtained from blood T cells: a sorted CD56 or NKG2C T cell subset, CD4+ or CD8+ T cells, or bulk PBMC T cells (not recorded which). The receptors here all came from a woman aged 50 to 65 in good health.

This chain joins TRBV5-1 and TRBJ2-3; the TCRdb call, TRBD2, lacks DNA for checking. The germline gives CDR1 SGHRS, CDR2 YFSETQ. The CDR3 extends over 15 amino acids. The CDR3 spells CASSLSGSWGDTQYF. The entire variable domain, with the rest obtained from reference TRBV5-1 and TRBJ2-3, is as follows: KAGVTQTPRYLIKTRGQQVTLSCSPISGHRSVSWYQQTPGQGLQFLFEYFSETQRNKGNFPGRFSGRQFSNSRSEMNVSTLELGDSALYLCASSLSGSWGDTQYFGPGTRLTVL.

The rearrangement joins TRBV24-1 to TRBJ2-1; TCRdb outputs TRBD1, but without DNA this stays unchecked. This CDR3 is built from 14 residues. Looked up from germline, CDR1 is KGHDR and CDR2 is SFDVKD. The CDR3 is CATSAGVGDNEQFF.

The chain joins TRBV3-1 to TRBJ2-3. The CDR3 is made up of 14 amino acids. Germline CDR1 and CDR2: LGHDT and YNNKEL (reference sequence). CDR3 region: CASSGLYSTDTQYF.

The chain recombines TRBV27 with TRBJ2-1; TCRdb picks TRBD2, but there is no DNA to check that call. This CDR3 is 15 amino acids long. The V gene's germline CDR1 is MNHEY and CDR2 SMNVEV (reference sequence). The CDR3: CASGTSGRFYNEQFF.

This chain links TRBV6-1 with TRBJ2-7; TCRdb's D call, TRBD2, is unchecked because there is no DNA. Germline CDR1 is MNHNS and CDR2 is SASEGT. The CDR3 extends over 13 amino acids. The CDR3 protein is CASLGYPHYEQYF.

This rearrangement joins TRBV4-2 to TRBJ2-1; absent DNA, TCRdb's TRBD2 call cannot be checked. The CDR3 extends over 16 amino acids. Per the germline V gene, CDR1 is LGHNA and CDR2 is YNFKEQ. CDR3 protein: CASSTSGGRRPNEQFF.

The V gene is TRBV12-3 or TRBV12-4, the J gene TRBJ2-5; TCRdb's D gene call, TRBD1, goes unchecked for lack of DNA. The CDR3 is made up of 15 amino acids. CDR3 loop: CASSLHRGPQETQYF.

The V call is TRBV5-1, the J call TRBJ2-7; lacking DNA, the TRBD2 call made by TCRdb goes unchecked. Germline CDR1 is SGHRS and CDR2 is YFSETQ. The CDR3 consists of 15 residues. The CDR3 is CASSLDGGGSSEQYF.

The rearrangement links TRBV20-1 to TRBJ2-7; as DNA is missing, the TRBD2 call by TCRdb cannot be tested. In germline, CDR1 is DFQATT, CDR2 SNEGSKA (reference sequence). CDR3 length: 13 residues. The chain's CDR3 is CSARGASVLEQYF.

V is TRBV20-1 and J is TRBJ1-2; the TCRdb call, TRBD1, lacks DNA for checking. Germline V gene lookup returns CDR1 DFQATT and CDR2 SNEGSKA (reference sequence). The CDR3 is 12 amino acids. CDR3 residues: CSAPGANYGYTF.

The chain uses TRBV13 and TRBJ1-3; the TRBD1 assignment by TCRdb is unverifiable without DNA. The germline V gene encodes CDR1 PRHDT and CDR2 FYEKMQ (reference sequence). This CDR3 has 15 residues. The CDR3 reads CASSHVRVSGNTIYF.

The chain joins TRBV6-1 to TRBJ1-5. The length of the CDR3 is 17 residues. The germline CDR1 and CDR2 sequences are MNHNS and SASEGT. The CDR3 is CASSGEGGLNSNQPQHF.

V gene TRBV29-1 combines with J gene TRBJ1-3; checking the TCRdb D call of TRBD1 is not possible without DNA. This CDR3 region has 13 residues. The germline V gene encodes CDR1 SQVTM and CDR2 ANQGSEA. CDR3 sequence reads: CSARTGSGNTIYF. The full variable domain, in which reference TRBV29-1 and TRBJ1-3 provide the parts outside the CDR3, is SAVISQKPSRDICQRGTSLTIQCQVDSQVTMMFWYRQQPGQSLTLIATANQGSEATYESGFVIDKFPISRPNLTFSTLTVSNMSPEDSSIYLCSARTGSGNTIYFGEGSWLTVV.

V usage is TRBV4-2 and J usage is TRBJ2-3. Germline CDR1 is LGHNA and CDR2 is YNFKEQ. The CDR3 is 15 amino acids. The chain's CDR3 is CASSQDGGGTDTQYF.

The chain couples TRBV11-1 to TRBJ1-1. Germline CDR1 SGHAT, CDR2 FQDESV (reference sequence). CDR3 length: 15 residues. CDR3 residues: CASSLVWERNTEAFF.

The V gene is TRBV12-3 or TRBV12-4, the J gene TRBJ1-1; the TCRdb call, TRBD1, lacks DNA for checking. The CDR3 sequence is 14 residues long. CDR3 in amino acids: CASSLRASGAEAFF.

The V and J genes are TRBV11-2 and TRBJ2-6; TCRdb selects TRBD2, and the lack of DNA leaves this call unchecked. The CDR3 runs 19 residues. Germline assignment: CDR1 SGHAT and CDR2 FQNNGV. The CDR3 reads CASRRDLLAAISGANVLTF.

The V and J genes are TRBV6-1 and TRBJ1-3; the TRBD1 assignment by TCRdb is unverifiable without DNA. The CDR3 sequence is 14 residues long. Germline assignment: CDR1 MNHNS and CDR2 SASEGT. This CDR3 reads CASSDRVGQNTIYF.

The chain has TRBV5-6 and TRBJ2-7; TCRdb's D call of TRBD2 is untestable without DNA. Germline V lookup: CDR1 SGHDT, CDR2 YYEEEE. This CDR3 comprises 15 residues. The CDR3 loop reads CASSLVSGSADEQYF.

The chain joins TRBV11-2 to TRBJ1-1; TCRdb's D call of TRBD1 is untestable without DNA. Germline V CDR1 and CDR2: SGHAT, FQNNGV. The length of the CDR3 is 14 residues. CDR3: CASRSQLPNTEAFF.

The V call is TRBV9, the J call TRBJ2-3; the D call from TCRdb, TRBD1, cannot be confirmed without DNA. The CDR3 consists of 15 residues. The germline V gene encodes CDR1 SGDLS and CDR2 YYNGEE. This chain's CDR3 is CASSVGGSAYNTQYF.

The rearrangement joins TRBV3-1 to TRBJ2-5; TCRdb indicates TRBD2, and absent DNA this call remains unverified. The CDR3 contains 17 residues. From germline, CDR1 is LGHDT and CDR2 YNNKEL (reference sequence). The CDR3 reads CASSHRPGLANQETQYF.

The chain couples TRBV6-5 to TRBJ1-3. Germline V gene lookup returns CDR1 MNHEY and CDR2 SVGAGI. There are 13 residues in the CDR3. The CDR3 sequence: CAPRRLFGNTIYF.

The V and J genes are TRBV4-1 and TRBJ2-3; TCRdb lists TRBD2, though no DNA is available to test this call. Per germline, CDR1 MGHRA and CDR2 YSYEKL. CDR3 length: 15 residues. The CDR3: CASSRLVGVGDTQYF.

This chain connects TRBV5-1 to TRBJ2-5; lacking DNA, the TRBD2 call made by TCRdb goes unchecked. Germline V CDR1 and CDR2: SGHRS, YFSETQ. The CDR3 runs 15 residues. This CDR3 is CASSFIAGVPETQYF.

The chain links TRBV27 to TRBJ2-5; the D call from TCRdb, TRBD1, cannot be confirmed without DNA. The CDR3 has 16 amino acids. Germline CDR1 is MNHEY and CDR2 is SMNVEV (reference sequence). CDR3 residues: CASSSRDRVVQETQYF.

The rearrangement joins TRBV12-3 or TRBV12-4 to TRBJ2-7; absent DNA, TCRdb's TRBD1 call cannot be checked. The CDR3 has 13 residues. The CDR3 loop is CASSSDIPYEQYF.

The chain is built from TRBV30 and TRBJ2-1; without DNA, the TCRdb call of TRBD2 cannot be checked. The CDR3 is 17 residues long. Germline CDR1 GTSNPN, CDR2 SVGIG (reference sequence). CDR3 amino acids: CAWTPDAGTRPYNEQFF.